The rows below give T cell receptor beta chains drawn from one sample of a study of blood T cell repertoires in COVID-19. This table comes from immunoSEQ multiplex PCR, and its TCRdb copy is limited to in-frame clones, with some not included. The data contain under 250,000 clones, approximately 83% of them singletons. Source material: peripheral blood. All receptors derive from a man aged 30 to 45 who had recovered from COVID-19. Each CDR3 is given with its conserved first and last residue. D genes are given only for firm matches. Where a row states a size, it is once, few, many or the class of an expanded clone; other rows omit it.

J | size | D | V | DNA | CDR3
TRBJ1-2 | NA | NA | TRBV4-1 | TGCGCCAGCAGCCAAGATAGCGGGTCCTATGGCTACACCTTC | CASSQDSGSYGYTF
TRBJ2-7 | NA | TRBD1 | TRBV7-8 | TGTGCCAGCAGCTTGGGCACCGGGACAGGGAATGTTTACGAGCAGTACTTC | CASSLGTGTGNVYEQYF
TRBJ2-5 | NA | TRBD2 | TRBV7-8 | TGTGCCAGCAGCTTAGCCGAGACTAGCGAAGAGACCCAGTACTTC | CASSLAETSEETQYF
TRBJ1-2 | few | NA | TRBV3-1/TRBV3-2 | TGTGCCAGCAGCCAAGATGGAACAGTAGGCGGCTACACCTTC | CASSQDGTVGGYTF
TRBJ1-1 | NA | NA | TRBV6-5 | TGTGCCAGCAGTCCAGGGATAGCGAACACTGAAGCTTTCTTT | CASSPGIANTEAFF
TRBJ2-3 | NA | TRBD2 | TRBV24-1 | TGTGCCACCAGTGATTCAGGGACTAGCGGGGGGGAAATAGATACGCAGTATTTT | CATSDSGTSGGEIDTQYF
TRBJ2-2 | once | TRBD2 | TRBV6-4 | TGTGCCAGCAGGTCCAGCGGGGGTCACACCGGGGAGCTGTTTTTT | CASRSSGGHTGELFF
TRBJ2-4 | NA | TRBD1 | TRBV14 | TGTGCCAGCAGCCAAGCCGGGACAGGGGCCCTTCAGTACTTC | CASSQAGTGALQYF
TRBJ2-5 | NA | TRBD2 | TRBV5-1 | TGCGCCAGCAGCTTGTCGCGCGGGGGGGCCTCAGAGACCCAGTACTTC | CASSLSRGGASETQYF
TRBJ2-2 | NA | TRBD2 | TRBV3-1/TRBV3-2 | TGTGCCAGCAGCCAAGGGGCTAGCGGAACCGGGGAGCTGTTTTTT | CASSQGASGTGELFF
TRBJ2-3 | NA | TRBD2 | TRBV2 | TGTGCCAGCAGTTTTGGCGGGGGGGCCCAGGATACGCAGTATTTT | CASSFGGGAQDTQYF
TRBJ1-1 | few | NA | TRBV27 | TGTGCCAGCAGCTTGGAGATGAACACTGAAGCTTTCTTT | CASSLEMNTEAFF
TRBJ2-1 | NA | TRBD2 | TRBV29-1 | TGCAGCTCAGGGACTAGCGGCTCCTACAATGAGCAGTTCTTC | CSSGTSGSYNEQFF
TRBJ1-6 | NA | NA | TRBV10-3 | TGTGCCATCAGTGAGTCTAGGGGGGGACCCTCACCCCTCCACTTT | CAISESRGGPSPLHF
TRBJ2-5 | once | NA | TRBV21-1 | TGTGCCAGCAGCAAGGAACAGGTGGGCTCCAAGACCCAGTACTTC | CASSKEQVGSKTQYF
TRBJ2-2 | NA | NA | TRBV15 | TGTGCCACCAGCCCCGGACAGATCTCCGGGGAGCTGTTTTTT | CATSPGQISGELFF
TRBJ1-1 | NA | NA | TRBV28 | TGTGCCATCGACAGGCGAATGAACACTGAAGCTTTCTTT | CAIDRRMNTEAFF
TRBJ1-1 | NA | TRBD1 | TRBV10-2 | TGCGCCAGCAGAAGGACAGGGGGCGATAGCACTGAAGCTTTCTTT | CASRRTGGDSTEAFF
TRBJ2-3 | NA | NA | TRBV9 | TGTGCCAGCAGCATAAGGGACAGCCTCGATCAACTAGCACATACGCAGTATTTT | CASSIRDSLDQLAHTQYF
TRBJ2-1 | NA | NA | TRBV14 | TGTGCCAGCAGCCAAGATTTTCCAGGTGGCGAGCAGTTCTTC | CASSQDFPGGEQFF
TRBJ2-6 | NA | NA | TRBV11-3 | TGTGCCAGCAGCTACTCAGGGGGGCCAAGCTCTGGGGCCAACGTCCTGACTTTC | CASSYSGGPSSGANVLTF
TRBJ2-5 | NA | NA | TRBV3-1/TRBV3-2 | TGTGCCAGCAGCCAAGTCTCAGGTTGGGAGACCCAGTACTTC | CASSQVSGWETQYF
TRBJ2-4 | NA | TRBD2 | TRBV4-2 | TGTGCCAGCAGCCAAGCTGGGATTGGGGAGGGAAACATTCAGTACTTC | CASSQAGIGEGNIQYF
TRBJ2-2 | NA | TRBD1 | TRBV6-5 | TGTGCCAGCAGCAGGGGGTCGGGTACCGGGGAGCTGTTTTTT | CASSRGSGTGELFF
TRBJ1-4 | NA | NA | TRBV5-1 | TGCGCCAGCAGCTTGGCGGGTAATGAAAAACTGTTTTTT | CASSLAGNEKLFF
TRBJ1-2 | NA | TRBD1 | TRBV19 | TGTGCCAGTAGTCCAAGACAGGGGCCCTACACCTTC | CASSPRQGPYTF
TRBJ2-7 | NA | TRBD1 | TRBV28 | TGTGCCAGCAGTTCGGTAGGGACAGGGGGTTACGAGCAGTACTTC | CASSSVGTGGYEQYF
TRBJ1-1 | NA | NA | TRBV7-2 | TGTGCCAGCAGCCCGACTTTAGGTGCGAACACTGAAGCTTTCTTT | CASSPTLGANTEAFF
TRBJ1-4 | NA | NA | TRBV7-2 | TGTGCCAGCACTCTCTCCCGGGGAGGGAGTGAAAAACTGTTTTTT | CASTLSRGGSEKLFF
TRBJ2-7 | NA | NA | TRBV5-1 | TGCGCCAGCAGCTTGGCAGGGGCCCCCTACGAGCAGTACTTC | CASSLAGAPYEQYF
TRBJ2-1 | once | TRBD1 | TRBV6-6 | TGTGCCAGCAGTTTGAAGAGACAGGGGTTTGAGCAGTTCTTC | CASSLKRQGFEQFF
TRBJ2-3 | NA | TRBD2 | TRBV18 | TGTGCCAGCTCACCGGGACTAGCGCCAGATACGCAGTATTTT | CASSPGLAPDTQYF
TRBJ2-3 | NA | TRBD2 | TRBV7-6 | TGTGCCAGCAGCCCCCGATCTCCTAGGCGGGGGACAGATACGCAGTATTTT | CASSPRSPRRGTDTQYF
TRBJ1-3 | NA | NA | TRBV19 | TGTGCCAGCTTTAAAACCGGTGACACCATATATTTT | CASFKTGDTIYF
TRBJ2-7 | NA | TRBD2 | TRBV7-2 | TGTGCCAGCAGCTCCCCCCCCGGGACTAGTTACGAGCAGTACTTC | CASSSPPGTSYEQYF
TRBJ2-3 | NA | TRBD2 | TRBV4-1 | TGCGCCAGCAGCCACCGGGGGGGCAGGCAGTATTTT | CASSHRGGRQYF
TRBJ1-2 | NA | NA | TRBV2 | TGTGCCAGCAGTGAAGCGTCGTCTTTGACAGCTAACTATGGCTACACCTTC | CASSEASSLTANYGYTF
TRBJ1-2 | NA | NA | TRBV6-5 | TGTGCCAGCAGTTACTCGGCAGCCACGGGCTATGGCTACACCTTC | CASSYSAATGYGYTF
TRBJ1-5 | NA | NA | TRBV25-1 | TGTGCCAGCAGTGAATATAATGAGAATCAGCCCCAGCATTTT | CASSEYNENQPQHF
TRBJ2-1 | NA | NA | TRBV7-9 | TGTGCCAGCAGGGGACTGAAGGCCTACAATGAGCAGTTCTTC | CASRGLKAYNEQFF
TRBJ2-6 | NA | NA | TRBV9 | TGTGCCAGCAGCGTACAGTTGGGGGCCAACGTCCTGACTTTC | CASSVQLGANVLTF
TRBJ2-3 | NA | NA | TRBV5-1 | TGCGCCAGCAGCCCCGAAGGCGGCGCTCTTAGCACAGATACGCAGTATTTT | CASSPEGGALSTDTQYF
TRBJ2-5 | once | TRBD1 | TRBV5-4 | TGTGCCAGCAGCCCGGGACAGGGGTACCAAGAGACCCAGTACTTC | CASSPGQGYQETQYF
TRBJ2-7 | NA | TRBD1 | TRBV6-1 | TGTGCCAGCAGTGAAGGGGTGACAGGGGCCTTCTACGAGCAGTACTTC | CASSEGVTGAFYEQYF
TRBJ2-2 | NA | TRBD2 | TRBV3-1/TRBV3-2 | TGTGCCAGCAGCCCGGGGAGGGCGGCCGGGGAGCTGTTTTTT | CASSPGRAAGELFF
TRBJ2-5 | NA | NA | TRBV4-2 | TGTGCCAGCAGCCAAGGACAGACGGGAGAGACCCAGTACTTC | CASSQGQTGETQYF
TRBJ1-1 | NA | NA | TRBV5-8 | TGTGCCAGCAGCTCTAGGGTCGGGGTCGACACTGAAGCTTTCTTT | CASSSRVGVDTEAFF
TRBJ2-2 | once | TRBD2 | TRBV5-1 | TGCGCCAGCAGCTTCCGGGGGGGTACCGGGGAGCTGTTTTTT | CASSFRGGTGELFF